The clone carrying this T cell receptor (beta chain) turned up a few times. Its specificity is not known. Treatment meaning: oral pan-JAK inhibitor, 5-10 mg twice daily. cDNA prepared by RNA extraction and subsequent reverse transcription served as the template for sequencing. The repertoire was sequenced with immunoSEQ multiplex PCR; TCRdb's copy has only in-frame clones and lacks some. Altogether 100,000 to 150,000 clones are present, 61% being singletons, with the ten largest covering around 5.4%. The data belong to a study of CD8+ T cells in alopecia areata. Study details: Treated patients swallowed 5 to 10 mg of oral tofacitinib twice daily.

Study-wide points: Possibly because of HLA-related factors, TCR sharing was less clear across patients than in mice. Across lesional scalp, and particularly alopecia totalis/universalis, clonality surpassed that of normal scalp.

V was pared by 3 bases and J by 3 bases, with 8 bases of the junction left unmatched. This CDR3 spans 17 amino acids. Germline V gene sequence: CDR1 SGHDT, CDR2 YYEEEE. The sequenced sample was CD4+ T cells sorted from blood, obtained at week 4, from a patient treated with tofacitinib. The genes are TRBV5-6 and TRBJ2-5; 13 nucleotides align to TRBD2. The receptor was derived from a human donor with alopecia areata. The CDR3 coding sequence is TGTGCCAGCAGCTCCGAACTAGCGGGGGGGCAGGAAGAGACCCAGTACTTC. As protein: CASSSELAGGQEETQYF.